The TCR beta chain under discussion was sequenced for a study of beta chain features in type 1 diabetes. This clone has just a few counts. No antigen is known for it. The isolated RNA, all of it, was reverse transcribed, so expressed TCRB transcripts were what got sequenced. The assay was immunoSEQ multiplex PCR, and TCRdb's table has in-frame clones only and misses some. The profile shows 400,000 to 500,000 clones, approximately 15% of them singletons. General study points: Relative to healthy donors, patients appeared to have naive, central memory and Treg TCRB repertoires that were more similar. All four CD4+ subsets from Type 1 diabetes patients carried moderately but significantly shorter TCRB CDR3s. It was possible that PCR favored shorter templates, equally so in patients and controls.

Germline loops: CDR1 SEHNR, CDR2 FQNEAQ (reference sequence). Trimming shortened V by 5 bases and J by 3 bases, and 8 bases separated the two germline ends. The CDR3 is 12 residues long. CD45RO/CCR7/CD25/CD127/CD95/CD27 sorting isolated CD4+ naive, central memory, regulatory and stem cell-like memory cells. The chain is built from TRBV7-9 and TRBJ2-7; D remains ambiguous. This clonotype was obtained from a man aged 30-40 years in good health. The source material was naive CD4+ T cells from blood. DNA for the CDR3: TGTGCCAGCAGCCTCTCAAACTACGAGCAGTACTTC. It encodes CASSLSNYEQYF.